This T cell receptor beta chain was profiled in a study of shared clonotypes between healthy human individuals. Around 29,000 T cell genomes, or roughly 300 ng DNA, went into unsorted PBMC replicate PCRs. The table came from immunoSEQ multiplex PCR; TCRdb's copy has only in-frame clones and leaves some out. The sample lists 450,000 to 500,000 clones, 78% occurring once. Trimming took 1 base from V and 5 from J; bases not matched to a gene: 4. Germline values: CDR1 LGHNA, CDR2 YNFKEQ. This CDR3 comprises 15 residues. The J gene is TRBJ2-2, the V gene TRBV4-2, with TRBD1 matching 7 bases. This receptor was obtained from a woman in her 40s in good health. Some clones in this sample may be carry-over from other donors' samples. The sequenced sample was PBMCs. CDR3 protein: CASSQGGQPTGELFF. The CDR3 DNA sequence: TGTGCCAGCAGCCAAGGGGGACAGCCAACCGGGGAGCTGTTTTTT.